This TCR beta chain was profiled in a study of Graves' ophthalmopathy and Graves' hyperthyroidism. The CDR3 totals 15 residues. J lost 3 bases, V lost 2 bases, and 7 bases had no gene match. The germline V gene encodes CDR1 SEHNR and CDR2 FQNEAQ (reference sequence). The authors amplified TCR beta CDR3 regions, and they did so from RNA transcripts for repertoire sequencing. An opening RT-PCR round employed HTBI primers and preceded a second-round multiplex PCR. TCRdb re-called the multiplex PCR reads with MiXCR, one entry per CDR3 protein. This sample has around 1,000,000 distinct CDR3 sequences, with less than 45% found just once.

Input material: peripheral blood or thyroid tissue (not recorded which). The chain joins TRBV7-9 to TRBJ2-7, with 7 nucleotides matching TRBD1. This TCR came from an adult man with Graves' hyperthyroidism. CDR3 nucleotides: TGTGCCAGCAGCTTATGGGCAGGGGGAATCTACGAGCAGTACTTC. Protein product: CASSLWAGGIYEQYF.